Ten or more counts support the clone carrying this T cell receptor (beta chain). Its specificity is not known. TCRdb called the 5' RACE reads again in MiXCR, with one record for every CDR3 protein. The repertoire has roughly 120,000 distinct CDR3 sequences, roughly 7.2% of them found once; the top ten carry 2.5% to 3%. This sample was included in a study of T cells after yellow fever vaccination. The study's findings and limits: Repertoires obtained by FACS sorting could include abundant clonotypes that entered as contaminants from the bulk population.

The specimen was CD4+ T cells sorted from PBMCs, collected about 49 days after the first yellow fever vaccination. The clonotype was recovered from a man younger than 35 who received the YFV17D yellow fever vaccine.

The CDR3 protein is CASSSHSSGANVLTF. DNA for the CDR3: TGTGCCAGCAGTTCGCACAGCTCTGGGGCCAACGTCCTGACTTTC. This chain joins TRBV12-3 or TRBV12-4 and TRBJ2-6; D gene ambiguous. This CDR3 contains 15 residues. The V end was cut by 4 bases, the J end by 0 bases, with 7 bases between.